The 14 T cell receptor beta chains below come from one sample, sequenced in a study of Graves' ophthalmopathy and Graves' hyperthyroidism. The authors amplified TCR beta CDR3 regions, and they did so from RNA transcripts for repertoire sequencing. RT-PCR with HTBI primers came first, then second-round multiplex PCR. TCRdb reanalysed the multiplex PCR reads using MiXCR and keeps one entry per CDR3 protein. Here the sample spans under 350,000 distinct CDR3 sequences, 15% to 20% being singletons. Sequenced sample: peripheral blood. Receptors originate from an adult man with Graves' ophthalmopathy.

In this sample, this clonotype turned up many times. The chain joins TRBV24-1 to TRBJ2-5; D gene ambiguous. This CDR3 is 13 amino acids long. V was pared by 0 bases and J by 5 bases, with 6 bases between. Germline V gives CDR1 KGHDR, CDR2 SFDVKD. CDR3 DNA: TGTGCCACCAGTGATTTGCATTCGGAGACCCAGTACTTC. Its translation is CATSDLHSETQYF.

This clonotype was found many times. CDR3 sequence (DNA): TGTGCCAGTAAAGAAAGGAGCTCTGGAAACACCATATATTTT. As protein: CASKERSSGNTIYF. This sequence joins TRBV19 and TRBJ1-3; D remains ambiguous. Germline CDR1 is LNHDA and CDR2 is SQIVND (reference sequence). The CDR3 sequence is 14 residues long. Deletions cut 7 bases from V and 0 bases from J, with 10 bases between.

On this clonotype itself: One end of the junction does not line up with germline, which may come from a read error. The chain joins TRBV27 to TRBJ1-2; D unresolved. CDR3 length: 16 residues. Germline values: CDR1 MNHEY, CDR2 SMNVEV (reference sequence). The CDR3 DNA is TGTGCCAGCACTACCTCCTGGGTCAACACTAACTATGGCTACATCTTC. It specifies CASTTSWVNTNYGYIF.

In its sample, this clonotype was seen many times. The chain combines TRBV10-3 with TRBJ1-2; D is perhaps TRBD1 (5 bases). V was cut by 3 bases and J by 7 bases, with 12 bases left in between. CDR1 ENHRY and CDR2 SYGVKD come from the germline V gene. The CDR3 length is 13 residues. CDR3 residues: CAISDSGGSGYTF. CDR3 DNA sequence: TGTGCCATCAGTGATAGCGGGGGGTCTGGCTACACCTTC.

This clonotype came up many times. J is TRBJ1-2 and V is TRBV6-5, with D possibly being TRBD1 (5 bases). The CDR3 spans 15 residues. Germline lookup yields CDR1 MNHEY and CDR2 SVGAGI. Deletions cut 6 bases from V and 5 bases from J, with 19 bases between. The CDR3 sequence is CASSPQGDSTYGYTF. The DNA of the CDR3 is TGTGCCAGCAGCCCTCAAGGTGACAGCACGTATGGCTACACCTTC.

This clonotype showed up many times. The CDR3 spells CASSPPGGPYSPLHF. Written as DNA, the CDR3 is TGTGCCAGCAGCCCCCCGGGCGGCCCTTATTCACCCCTCCACTTT. This chain links TRBV9 with TRBJ1-6; D is unclear. V was trimmed by 4 bases and J by 8 bases, leaving 16 bases between them. This CDR3 region has 15 residues. CDR1 and CDR2 from the germline V gene are SGDLS and YYNGEE.

Many counts were recorded for this clonotype. The chain is built from TRBV29-1 and TRBJ1-1; D is unclear. The CDR3 has 13 residues. Germline CDR1 SQVTM, CDR2 ANQGSEA. Trimming stripped 1 base from V and 1 base from J, with 7 bases between. The CDR3 DNA sequence: TGCAGCGTTGAAGGGACTACGAACACTGAAGCTTTCTTT. It encodes CSVEGTTNTEAFF.

The chain couples TRBV5-8 to TRBJ2-5; D is unresolved. The CDR3 is 12 amino acids. Germline V CDR1 and CDR2: SGHTS, YDEGEE. V lost 6 bases and J 5 bases, leaving 11 bases between the germline ends. DNA of the CDR3: TGTGCCAGCACTATTCATGTCGAGACCCAGTACTTC. Protein product: CASTIHVETQYF.

Ten or more counts support this clonotype. This CDR3 is CASSIGTSRTEAFF. CDR3 DNA: TGTGCCAGTAGCATCGGGACGTCTCGCACTGAAGCTTTCTTT. The gene calls are TRBV19 and TRBJ1-1, with D possibly TRBD1 on 5 matching bases. The CDR3 covers 14 residues. The germline V gene encodes CDR1 LNHDA and CDR2 SQIVND (reference sequence). Trimming cost V 6 bases and J 4 bases, with 15 bases left between them.

This clonotype was found many times. This chain connects TRBV6-4 to TRBJ2-7; D not certain. CDR3 length: 15 amino acids. Trimming stripped 0 bases from V and 2 bases from J, with 11 bases between. In germline, CDR1 is MRHNA, CDR2 SNTAGT. CDR3 DNA sequence: TGTGCCAGCAGTGACTCAGGAAGCCGACCCTACGAGCAGTACTTC. This sequence encodes CASSDSGSRPYEQYF.

This clonotype was counted many times. This chain connects TRBV7-6 to TRBJ2-7; 10 bases are shared with TRBD2. The V gene end was trimmed by 3 bases and the J gene end by 3 bases; junction bases not matched to a gene: 5. The CDR3 sequence is 15 residues long. Germline V gene sequence: CDR1 SGHVS, CDR2 FNYEAQ. Here the CDR3 reads CASSLKLAGLYEQYF. The CDR3 bases are TGTGCCAGCAGCTTGAAACTAGCGGGACTCTACGAGCAGTACTTC.

This clonotype has a count of ten or more. J is TRBJ2-7 and V is TRBV6-1, with 9 nucleotides matching TRBD1. Germline CDR1 and CDR2: MNHNS and SASEGT. This CDR3 has 15 residues. Germline trimming cut 5 bases from V and 1 base from J; bases unmatched to any gene: 6. CDR3 region: CASSQETGGSYEQYF. The CDR3 DNA reads as TGTGCCAGCAGTCAAGAGACAGGGGGGTCCTACGAGCAGTACTTC.

This clonotype was observed at least ten times. The chain combines TRBV6-5 with TRBJ1-3; D may be TRBD1 (6 bases). The CDR3 spans 15 residues. Germline values: CDR1 MNHEY, CDR2 SVGAGI. V lost 6 bases and J 0 bases, leaving 12 bases between the germline ends. The CDR3 DNA sequence: TGTGCCAGCAGAGTTCAGGGGAGCTCTGGAAACACCATATATTTT. It specifies CASRVQGSSGNTIYF.

This clonotype showed up just a few times. V is TRBV30 and J is TRBJ2-7; D gene ambiguous. This CDR3 comprises 15 residues. The V end was cut by 2 bases, the J end by 7 bases, with 21 bases between. The germline CDR1 and CDR2 sequences are GTSNPN and SVGIG (reference sequence). Here the CDR3 reads CAWSSTFPPWREQYF. The DNA for the CDR3 is TGTGCCTGGAGTTCTACTTTCCCTCCCTGGCGGGAGCAGTACTTC.